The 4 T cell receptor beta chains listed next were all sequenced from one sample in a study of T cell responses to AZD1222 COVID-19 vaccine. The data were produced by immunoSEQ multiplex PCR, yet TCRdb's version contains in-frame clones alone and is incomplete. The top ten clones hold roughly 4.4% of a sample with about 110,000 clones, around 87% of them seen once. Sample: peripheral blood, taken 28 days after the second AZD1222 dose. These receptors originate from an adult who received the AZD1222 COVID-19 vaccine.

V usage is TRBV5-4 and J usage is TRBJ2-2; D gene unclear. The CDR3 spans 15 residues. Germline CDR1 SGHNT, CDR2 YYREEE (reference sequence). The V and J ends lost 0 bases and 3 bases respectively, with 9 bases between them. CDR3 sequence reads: CASSLAGSDTGELFF. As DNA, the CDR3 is TGTGCCAGCAGCTTGGCCGGCTCAGACACCGGGGAGCTGTTTTTT.

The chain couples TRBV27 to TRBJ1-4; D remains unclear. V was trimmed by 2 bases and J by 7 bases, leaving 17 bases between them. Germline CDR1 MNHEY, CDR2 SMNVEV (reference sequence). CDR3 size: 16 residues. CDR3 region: CASSLALSEPPEKLFF. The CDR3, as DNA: TGTGCCAGCAGTTTAGCCCTATCAGAACCACCTGAAAAACTGTTTTTT. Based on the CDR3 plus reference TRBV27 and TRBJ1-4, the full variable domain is EAQVTQNPRYLITVTGKKLTVTCSQNMNHEYMSWYRQDPGLGLRQIYYSMNVEVTDKGDVPEGYKVSRKEKRNFPLILESPSPNQTSLYFCASSLALSEPPEKLFFGSGTQLSVL.

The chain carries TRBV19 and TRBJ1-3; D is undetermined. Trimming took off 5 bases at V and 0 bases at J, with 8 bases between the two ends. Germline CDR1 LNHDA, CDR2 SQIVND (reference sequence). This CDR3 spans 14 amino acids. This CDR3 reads CASSLGFSGNTIYF. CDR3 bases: TGTGCCAGTAGTCTTGGGTTCTCTGGAAACACCATATATTTT.

CDR3 in DNA: TGCGCCAGCAGCTTGGGGCGAATTGGGGATACGCAGTATTTT. Translated: CASSLGRIGDTQYF. The chain recombines TRBV5-1 with TRBJ2-3, with D unresolved. Germline V CDR1 and CDR2: SGHRS, YFSETQ. This CDR3 comprises 14 residues. V lost 0 bases to trimming and J lost 6 bases, with 11 bases between them.